This T cell receptor (beta chain) was recorded in a study of blood T cell repertoires in COVID-19. Across the whole study: Samples came from the United States, Italy and Spain, spanning acute and convalescent COVID-19.

The CDR3 runs to 16 residues. After removal of 4 bases from V and 4 bases from J, the junction contained 7 bases not matched to a gene. Looked up from germline, CDR1 is SGHAT and CDR2 is FQDESV (reference sequence). Libraries were prepared by immunoSEQ multiplex PCR; TCRdb keeps only in-frame clonotypes and omits some of them. The repertoire holds under 150,000 clones, with around 85% as singletons. Seattle participants joined during active infection and were tracked over time. The receptor was derived from a woman aged 60 to 75 with COVID-19, enrolled during active disease. Source material: peripheral blood. This chain connects TRBV11-1 to TRBJ1-1, with 12 bases that match TRBD1. CDR3 residues: CASSSRDRGLGTEAFF. For the CDR3, the DNA is TGTGCCAGCAGCTCCCGGGACAGGGGGCTGGGCACTGAAGCTTTCTTT.